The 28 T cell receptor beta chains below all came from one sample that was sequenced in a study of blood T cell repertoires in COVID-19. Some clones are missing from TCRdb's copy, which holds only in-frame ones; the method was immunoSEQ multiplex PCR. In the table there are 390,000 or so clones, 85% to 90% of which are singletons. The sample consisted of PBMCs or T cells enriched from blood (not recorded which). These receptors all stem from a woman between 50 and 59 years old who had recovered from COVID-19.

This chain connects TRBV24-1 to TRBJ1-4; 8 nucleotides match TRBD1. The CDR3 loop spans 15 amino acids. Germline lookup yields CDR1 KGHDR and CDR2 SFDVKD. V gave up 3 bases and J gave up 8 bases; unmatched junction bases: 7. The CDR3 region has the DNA TGTGCCACCAGTGATGCCGGGACAGGACGGGAAAAACTGTTTTTT. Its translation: CATSDAGTGREKLFF.

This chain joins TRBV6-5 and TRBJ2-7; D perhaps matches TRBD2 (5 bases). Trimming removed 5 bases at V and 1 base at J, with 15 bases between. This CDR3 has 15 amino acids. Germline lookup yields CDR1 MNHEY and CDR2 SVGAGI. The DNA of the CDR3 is TGTGCCAGCAGTACCCCGGCGAGGGATTCCTACGAGCAGTACTTC. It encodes CASSTPARDSYEQYF.

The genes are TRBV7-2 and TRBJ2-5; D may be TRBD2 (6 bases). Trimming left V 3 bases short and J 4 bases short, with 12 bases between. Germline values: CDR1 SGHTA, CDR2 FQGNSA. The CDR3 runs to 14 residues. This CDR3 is CASSFRAGRETQYF. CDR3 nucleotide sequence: TGTGCCAGCAGCTTTAGGGCGGGGAGAGAGACCCAGTACTTC.

CDR3 region: CASKTGGAETQYF. CDR3 nucleotides: TGTGCCAGCAAAACAGGGGGCGCGGAGACCCAGTACTTC. This chain uses TRBV2 with TRBJ2-5; 9 bases map to TRBD1. Germline assignment: CDR1 SNHLY and CDR2 FYNNEI. J was trimmed by 5 bases and V by 7 bases; bases with no gene match: 5. The CDR3 covers 13 residues.

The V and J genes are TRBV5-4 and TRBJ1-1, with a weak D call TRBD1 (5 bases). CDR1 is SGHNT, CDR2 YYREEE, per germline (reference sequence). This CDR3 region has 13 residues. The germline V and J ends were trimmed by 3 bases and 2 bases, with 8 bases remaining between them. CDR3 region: CASSSGLNTEAFF. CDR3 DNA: TGTGCCAGCAGCTCGGGACTAAACACTGAAGCTTTCTTT.

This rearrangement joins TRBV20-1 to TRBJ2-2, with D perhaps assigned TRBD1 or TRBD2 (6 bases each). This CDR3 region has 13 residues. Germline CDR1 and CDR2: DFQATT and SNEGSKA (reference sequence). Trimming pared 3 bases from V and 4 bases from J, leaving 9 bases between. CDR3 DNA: TGCAGTGCTAGTGGAGGGGGCACCGGGGAGCTGTTTTTT. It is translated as CSASGGGTGELFF.

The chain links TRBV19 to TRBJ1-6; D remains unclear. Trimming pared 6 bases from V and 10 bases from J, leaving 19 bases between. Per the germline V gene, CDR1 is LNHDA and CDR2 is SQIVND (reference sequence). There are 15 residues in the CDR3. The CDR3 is CASSPLWARESPLHF. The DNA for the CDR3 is TGTGCCAGTAGCCCTTTGTGGGCGCGTGAGTCACCCCTCCACTTT.

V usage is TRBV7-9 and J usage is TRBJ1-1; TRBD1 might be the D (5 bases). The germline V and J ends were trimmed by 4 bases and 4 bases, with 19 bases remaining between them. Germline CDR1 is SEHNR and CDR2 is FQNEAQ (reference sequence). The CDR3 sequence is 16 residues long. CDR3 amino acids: CASSSPLGGGITEAFF. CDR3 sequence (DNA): TGTGCCAGCAGCTCCCCTCTCGGCGGGGGGATCACTGAAGCTTTCTTT.

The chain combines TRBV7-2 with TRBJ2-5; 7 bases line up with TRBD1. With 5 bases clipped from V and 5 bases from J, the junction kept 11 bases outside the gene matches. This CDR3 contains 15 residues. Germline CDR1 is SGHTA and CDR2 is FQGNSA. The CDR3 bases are TGTGCCAGCAGCAACCGGGACAGCGATAGGGAGACCCAGTACTTC. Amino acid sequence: CASSNRDSDRETQYF.

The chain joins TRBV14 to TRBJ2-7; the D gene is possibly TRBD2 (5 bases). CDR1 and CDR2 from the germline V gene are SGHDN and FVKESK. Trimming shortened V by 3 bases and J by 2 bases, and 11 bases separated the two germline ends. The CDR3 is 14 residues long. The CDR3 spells CASSHKDYPYEQYF. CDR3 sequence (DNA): TGTGCCAGCAGCCACAAAGACTACCCCTACGAGCAGTACTTC.

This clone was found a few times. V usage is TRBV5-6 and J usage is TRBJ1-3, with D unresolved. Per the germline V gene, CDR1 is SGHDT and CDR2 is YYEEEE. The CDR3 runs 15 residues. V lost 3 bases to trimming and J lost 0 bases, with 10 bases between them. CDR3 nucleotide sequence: TGTGCCAGCAGCTCATGGGCTAACTCTGGAAACACCATATATTTT. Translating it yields CASSSWANSGNTIYF.

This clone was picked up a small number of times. CDR3 DNA sequence: TGTGCCACCAGCAGAGTTGGGTCAGGCGCGCCGCAGTATTTT. Translated: CATSRVGSGAPQYF. The chain employs TRBV15 and TRBJ2-3; D is uncertain. The germline V gene encodes CDR1 LNHNV and CDR2 YYDKDF (reference sequence). V shed 1 base and J shed 10 bases, with 15 bases lying between them. This CDR3 is 14 amino acids long.

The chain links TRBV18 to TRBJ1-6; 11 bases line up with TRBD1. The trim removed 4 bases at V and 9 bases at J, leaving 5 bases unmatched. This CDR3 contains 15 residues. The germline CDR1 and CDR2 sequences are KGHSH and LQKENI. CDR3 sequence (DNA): TGTGCCAGCTCACTTTCTGGACAGGGGGCTTCACCCCTCCACTTT. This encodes CASSLSGQGASPLHF.

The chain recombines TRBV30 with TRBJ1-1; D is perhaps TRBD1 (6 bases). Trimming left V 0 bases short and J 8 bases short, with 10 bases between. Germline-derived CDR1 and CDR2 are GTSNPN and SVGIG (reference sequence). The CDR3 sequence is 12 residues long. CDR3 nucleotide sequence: TGTGCCTGGAGTGTACGGCAGGGGGAAGCTTTCTTT. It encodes CAWSVRQGEAFF.

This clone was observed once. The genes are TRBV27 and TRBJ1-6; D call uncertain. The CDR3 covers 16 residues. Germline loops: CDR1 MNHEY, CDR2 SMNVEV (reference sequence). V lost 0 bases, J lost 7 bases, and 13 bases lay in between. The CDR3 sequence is CASSLSPARQNSPLHF. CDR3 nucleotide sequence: TGTGCCAGCAGTTTATCCCCGGCCCGACAAAATTCACCCCTCCACTTT.

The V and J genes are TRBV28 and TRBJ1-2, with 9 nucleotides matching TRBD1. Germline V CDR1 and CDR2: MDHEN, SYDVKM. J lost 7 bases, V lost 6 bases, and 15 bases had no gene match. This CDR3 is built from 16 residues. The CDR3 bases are TGTGCCAGCAGAATCCTCTCCTTGACACAGGGGGCTGGCTACACCTTC. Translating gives CASRILSLTQGAGYTF.

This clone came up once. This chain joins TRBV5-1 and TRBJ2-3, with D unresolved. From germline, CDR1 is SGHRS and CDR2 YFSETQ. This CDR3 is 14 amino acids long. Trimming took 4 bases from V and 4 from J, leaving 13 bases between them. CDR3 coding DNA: TGCGCCAGCAGCGATCCTTCTGGAGCAGATACGCAGTATTTT. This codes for CASSDPSGADTQYF.

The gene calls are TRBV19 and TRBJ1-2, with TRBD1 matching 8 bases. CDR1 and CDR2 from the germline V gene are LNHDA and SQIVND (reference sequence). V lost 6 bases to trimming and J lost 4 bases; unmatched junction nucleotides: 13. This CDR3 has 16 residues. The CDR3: CASSTEDRDVSYGYTF. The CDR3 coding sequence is TGTGCCAGTAGCACCGAGGACAGGGATGTTTCCTATGGCTACACCTTC.

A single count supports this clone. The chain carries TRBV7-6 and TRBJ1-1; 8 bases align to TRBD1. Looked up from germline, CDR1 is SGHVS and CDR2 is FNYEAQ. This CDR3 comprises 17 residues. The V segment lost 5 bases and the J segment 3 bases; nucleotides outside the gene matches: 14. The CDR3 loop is CASSPGGGRGWDTEAFF. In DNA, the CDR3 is TGTGCCAGCAGCCCAGGGGGCGGCAGGGGTTGGGACACTGAAGCTTTCTTT.

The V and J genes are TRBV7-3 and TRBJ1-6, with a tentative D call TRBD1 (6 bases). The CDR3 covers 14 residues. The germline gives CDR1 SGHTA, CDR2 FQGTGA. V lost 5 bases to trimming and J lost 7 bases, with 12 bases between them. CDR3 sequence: CASSPGHENSPLHF. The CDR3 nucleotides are TGTGCCAGCAGCCCGGGACACGAGAATTCACCCCTCCACTTT.

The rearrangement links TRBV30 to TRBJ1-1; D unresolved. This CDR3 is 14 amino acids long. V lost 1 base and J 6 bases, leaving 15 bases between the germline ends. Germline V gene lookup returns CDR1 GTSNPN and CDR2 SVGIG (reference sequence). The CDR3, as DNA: TGTGCCTGGAGTGACCCCCGAACGGTTTCTGAAGCTTTCTTT. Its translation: CAWSDPRTVSEAFF.

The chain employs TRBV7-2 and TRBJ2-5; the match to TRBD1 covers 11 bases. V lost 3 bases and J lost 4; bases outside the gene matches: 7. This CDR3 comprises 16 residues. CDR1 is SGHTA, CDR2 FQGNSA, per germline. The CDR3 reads CASSFGPGQGVETQYF. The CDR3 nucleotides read TGTGCCAGCAGCTTCGGACCGGGACAGGGGGTAGAGACCCAGTACTTC. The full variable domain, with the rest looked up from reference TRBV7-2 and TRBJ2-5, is GAGVSQSPSNKVTEKGKDVELRCDPISGHTALYWYRQSLGQGLEFLIYFQGNSAPDKSGLPSDRFSAERTGGSVSTLTIQRTQQEDSAVYLCASSFGPGQGVETQYFGPGTRLLVL.

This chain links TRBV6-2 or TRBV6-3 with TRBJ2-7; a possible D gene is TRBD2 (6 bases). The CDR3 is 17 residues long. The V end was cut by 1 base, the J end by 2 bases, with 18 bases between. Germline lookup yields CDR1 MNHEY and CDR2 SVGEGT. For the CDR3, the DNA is TGTGCCAGCAGTTACTACTTCCCCGCGGGACTCGCCTACGAGCAGTACTTC. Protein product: CASSYYFPAGLAYEQYF.

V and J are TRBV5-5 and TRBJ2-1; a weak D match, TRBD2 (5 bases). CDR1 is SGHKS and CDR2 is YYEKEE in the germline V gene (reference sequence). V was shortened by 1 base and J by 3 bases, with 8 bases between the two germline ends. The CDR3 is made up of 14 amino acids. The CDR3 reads CASSLLAYYNEQFF. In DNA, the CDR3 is TGTGCCAGCAGCTTGCTAGCCTACTACAATGAGCAGTTCTTC.

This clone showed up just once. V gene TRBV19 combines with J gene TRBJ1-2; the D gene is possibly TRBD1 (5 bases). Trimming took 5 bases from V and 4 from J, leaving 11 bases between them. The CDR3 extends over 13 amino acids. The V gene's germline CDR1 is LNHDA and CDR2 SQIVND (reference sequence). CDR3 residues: CASSDGAAYGYTF. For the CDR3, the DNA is TGTGCCAGTAGTGATGGGGCGGCCTATGGCTACACCTTC. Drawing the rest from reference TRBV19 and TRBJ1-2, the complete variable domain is DGGITQSPKYLFRKEGQNVTLSCEQNLNHDAMYWYRQDPGQGLRLIYYSQIVNDFQKGDIAEGYSVSREKKESFPLTVTSAQKNPTAFYLCASSDGAAYGYTFGSGTRLTVV.

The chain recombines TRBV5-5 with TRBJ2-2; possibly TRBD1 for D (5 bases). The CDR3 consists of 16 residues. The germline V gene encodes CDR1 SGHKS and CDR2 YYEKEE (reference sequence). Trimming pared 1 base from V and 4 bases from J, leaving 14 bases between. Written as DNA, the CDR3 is TGTGCCAGCAGCTTGAGAGACGACAGCCGCACCGGGGAGCTGTTTTTT. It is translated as CASSLRDDSRTGELFF.

The CDR3 protein is CASSPSTLEAYEQYF. The CDR3 DNA follows: TGTGCCAGCAGCCCATCTACCTTAGAGGCCTACGAGCAGTACTTC. The V gene is TRBV7-9, the J gene TRBJ2-7; no firm D call. Germline CDR1 reads SEHNR; CDR2 reads FQNEAQ (reference sequence). The CDR3 sequence is 15 residues long. Trimming removed 5 bases at V and 2 bases at J, with 16 bases between.

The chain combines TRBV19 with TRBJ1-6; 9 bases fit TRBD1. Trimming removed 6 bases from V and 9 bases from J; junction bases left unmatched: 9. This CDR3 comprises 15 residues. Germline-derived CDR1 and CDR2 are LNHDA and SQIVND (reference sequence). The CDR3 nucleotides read TGTGCCAGTAGAGAACAGGGGGCGAATGGTTCACCCCTCCACTTT. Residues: CASREQGANGSPLHF.